The 15 T cell receptor beta chains below were found in one sample sequenced in a study of PD-1 blockade in classical Hodgkin lymphoma (dated by TCRdb to about 2020). The method was the immunoSEQ multiplex PCR assay. The source is immuneACCESS, and TCRdb retained only in-frame sequences with V and J called. Part of the clones is not carried over; for the studies checked, unresolved V genes explain less than half of this, and the remainder is unexplained. The sample yields 55,000 to 60,000 clones; about 91% were counted once. Together, the top ten hold less than 11% of the sample. What this sample's time point label stands for: cycle 2 day 1 (C2D1) of nivolumab. Every trial patient had relapsed after autologous stem cell transplantation, and cohorts A, B and C differed in prior brentuximab vedotin exposure. This specimen was peripheral blood mononuclear cells (PBMCs), taken before the second cycle of nivolumab. Receptors originate from a human donor with classical Hodgkin lymphoma.

The rearrangement links TRBV18 to TRBJ2-7, with 8 bases matching TRBD2. Germline lookup yields CDR1 KGHSH and CDR2 LQKENI. The trim removed 3 bases at V and 6 bases at J, leaving 13 bases unmatched. The CDR3 has 16 residues. This CDR3 reads CASSPVAGSPGGEQYF. CDR3 in DNA: TGTGCCAGCTCACCGGTAGCGGGGTCTCCGGGAGGCGAGCAGTACTTC.

This clone was observed once. This chain connects TRBV11-2 to TRBJ2-1; 10 bases align to TRBD2. V dropped 5 bases and J dropped 9; count of bases not matched to a gene: 10. Germline V gene sequence: CDR1 SGHAT, CDR2 FQNNGV. This CDR3 contains 15 residues. CDR3 loop: CASSPSGGAIGEQFF. The CDR3 DNA is TGTGCCAGCAGCCCCAGCGGGGGGGCGATTGGTGAGCAGTTCTTC. Filled out from reference TRBV11-2 and TRBJ2-1, the complete variable domain reads EAGVAQSPRYKIIEKRQSVAFWCNPISGHATLYWYQQILGQGPKLLIQFQNNGVVDDSQLPKDRFSAERLKGVDSTLKIQPAKLEDSAVYLCASSPSGGAIGEQFFGPGTRLTVL.

The V and J genes are TRBV30 and TRBJ2-7; either TRBD1 or TRBD2 may fit D (6 bases each). Per the germline V gene, CDR1 is GTSNPN and CDR2 is SVGIG (reference sequence). Trimming pared 0 bases from V and 9 bases from J, leaving 18 bases between. The CDR3 runs to 14 residues. The CDR3 nucleotides are TGTGCCTGGAGTGTGCCCTTAGGAGGGACAAGGCAGTACTTC. Its translation: CAWSVPLGGTRQYF.

The chain joins TRBV11-3 to TRBJ2-7, with TRBD1 as a possible D gene (6 bases). CDR1 is SGHNT, CDR2 YENEEA, per germline. V dropped 1 base and J dropped 5 bases, with 9 bases sitting between them. The CDR3 spans 13 residues. The CDR3 DNA sequence: TGTGCCAGCAGCTTAGGGACAGCCAACGAGCAGTACTTC. Residues: CASSLGTANEQYF.

The chain employs TRBV11-2 and TRBJ2-5, with 9 bases identical to TRBD2. Unmatched junction bases numbered 7, after V lost 1 base and J lost 4 bases. This CDR3 region has 16 residues. Per germline, CDR1 SGHAT and CDR2 FQNNGV. Written as DNA, the CDR3 is TGTGCCAGCAGCTTAGTTTTGCGGGGGGGCGGAGAGACCCAGTACTTC. Translating gives CASSLVLRGGGETQYF. The full variable domain, with the rest looked up from reference TRBV11-2 and TRBJ2-5, is EAGVAQSPRYKIIEKRQSVAFWCNPISGHATLYWYQQILGQGPKLLIQFQNNGVVDDSQLPKDRFSAERLKGVDSTLKIQPAKLEDSAVYLCASSLVLRGGGETQYFGPGTRLLVL.

The chain uses TRBV14 and TRBJ2-3; maybe TRBD2 (7 bases). Germline CDR1 is SGHDN and CDR2 is FVKESK. The CDR3 runs 15 residues. V was pared by 4 bases and J by 6 bases, with 17 bases between. The CDR3 DNA reads as TGTGCCAGCAGCCCCTGGGGATGGGGGGGCGATACGCAGTATTTT. As protein: CASSPWGWGGDTQYF.

This clone is deemed medium-sized. The V gene is TRBV28, the J gene TRBJ2-7; D is tentatively TRBD1 or TRBD2 (5 bases each). CDR1 and CDR2 (germline): MDHEN, SYDVKM. The germline V and J ends were trimmed by 1 base and 2 bases, with 12 bases remaining between them. The CDR3 has 15 residues. The CDR3 DNA follows: TGTGCCAGCAGTTTATCAAAGAGGGGAGCCTACGAGCAGTACTTC. Translation gives CASSLSKRGAYEQYF.

The gene calls are TRBV2 and TRBJ2-5; perhaps D is TRBD1 or TRBD2 (5 bases each). The CDR3 has 13 amino acids. Germline V gene data show CDR1 as SNHLY and CDR2 as FYNNEI. The CDR3 protein is CANSGAPSETQYF. In DNA, the CDR3 is TGTGCTAACTCCGGGGCCCCATCAGAGACCCAGTACTTC.

This sequence joins TRBV25-1 and TRBJ1-4, with TRBD1 matching 8 bases. Germline values: CDR1 MGHDK, CDR2 SYGVNS. Trimming took 1 base from V and 7 from J; bases not matched to a gene: 11. The CDR3 has 17 amino acids. The DNA of the CDR3 is TGTGCCAGCAGTGAATGCCCCCCCGACAGGGGTAGTGAAAAACTGTTTTTT. It codes for CASSECPPDRGSEKLFF.

The V gene is TRBV28, the J gene TRBJ1-2, with D hard to call. CDR1 and CDR2 from the germline V gene are MDHEN and SYDVKM. The V end lost 4 bases, the J end lost 3 bases, and 3 bases lay between the germline ends. CDR3 length equals 11 residues. CDR3 sequence reads: CASSSDYGYTF. The CDR3 DNA sequence: TGTGCCAGCAGTTCAGACTATGGCTACACCTTC.

The gene calls are TRBV7-2 and TRBJ2-4; no reliable D call. This CDR3 comprises 14 residues. The germline CDR1 and CDR2 sequences are SGHTA and FQGNSA. V was trimmed by 1 base and J by 6 bases, leaving 10 bases between them. CDR3 region: CASSLDLTGNIQYF. In DNA, the CDR3 is TGTGCCAGCAGCTTAGATTTAACGGGAAACATTCAGTACTTC.

The chain couples TRBV5-5 to TRBJ2-5, with TRBD2 as a possible D gene (5 bases). Trimming took off 0 bases at V and 9 bases at J, with 18 bases between the two ends. The CDR3 is 15 amino acids. Germline V gene data show CDR1 as SGHKS and CDR2 as YYEKEE (reference sequence). CDR3 nucleotide sequence: TGTGCCAGCAGCTTGGATATGGGCCGTCGGGAAGCCCAGTACTTC. It yields the protein CASSLDMGRREAQYF. The whole variable domain, remainder taken from reference TRBV5-5 and TRBJ2-5, is DAGVTQSPTHLIKTRGQQVTLRCSPISGHKSVSWYQQVLGQGPQFIFQYYEKEERGRGNFPDRFSARQFPNYSSELNVNALLLGDSALYLCASSLDMGRREAQYFGPGTRLLVL.

The rearrangement links TRBV5-6 to TRBJ2-7; D assignment may be TRBD1 or TRBD2 (5 bases each). Trimming stripped 4 bases from V and 0 bases from J, with 11 bases between. The V gene's germline CDR1 is SGHDT and CDR2 YYEEEE. CDR3 length equals 14 residues. CDR3 DNA sequence: TGTGCCAGCAGCAAAGGGGCGGGCTCCTACGAGCAGTACTTC. Protein product: CASSKGAGSYEQYF.

The chain has TRBV5-4 and TRBJ1-5; D is ambiguous. V was shortened by 0 bases and J by 5 bases, with 6 bases between the two germline ends. This CDR3 is built from 13 residues. Looked up from germline, CDR1 is SGHNT and CDR2 is YYREEE (reference sequence). This CDR3 reads CASSLGADQPQHF. CDR3 in DNA: TGTGCCAGCAGCTTGGGGGCGGATCAGCCCCAGCATTTT.

V usage is TRBV7-9 and J usage is TRBJ1-1; the D is unclear. The ends were cut back, 4 bases at V and 5 bases at J, with 20 bases in the middle. The length of the CDR3 is 16 residues. From germline, CDR1 is SEHNR and CDR2 FQNEAQ (reference sequence). The CDR3 region has the DNA TGTGCCAGCAGCTCCTCAGTCGGGTTTTTAAGTACTGAAGCTTTCTTT. Protein sequence: CASSSSVGFLSTEAFF.